The sequence of this T cell receptor beta chain was determined in a study of cytomegalovirus exposure and HLA in healthy donors (dated by TCRdb to the late 2010s). About the study as a whole: According to a later analysis, one platform produced both the roughly 130 validation repertoires and the 666 repertoires of the first cohort. The study aimed to test whether signatures of past pathogen exposure could be identified by cataloging public T cell receptors. Along with the approximately 650-subject first cohort, a separate validation cohort of some 130 different subjects was used. To predict cytomegalovirus infection status, the study brought together high-throughput TCR immunosequencing, statistical association of individual TCRs with disease status, and machine learning. Overall results and qualifications from the work: A later analysis found that TCRs clustered in the first cohort also tended to co-occur in the approximately 120 validation repertoires, with approximately 95% of cluster scores above 0. The classifier was reported to diagnose cytomegalovirus status with high specificity and sensitivity in both the original and validation cohorts. A few of the identified cytomegalovirus-associated TCR beta chains were confirmed in vitro to be specific for cytomegalovirus antigens. Across donors, most TCR sequences were observed very rarely, whereas some public TCRs were present in many individuals. In the study, approximately 160 TCR beta chains were listed as associated with cytomegalovirus. The authors suggested that the approach could potentially be extended to other disease states and immunological phenotypes. All 120 or so repertoires were used to score co-occurrence in the validation cohort in a later analysis, because that analysis had no HLA typing for the cohort.

Libraries were built with the immunoSEQ multiplex PCR assay. Concerning the study's data processing: A statistical classification framework was developed to diagnose cytomegalovirus status using the catalog of TCR beta chain sequences. TCRdb holds this immuneACCESS table with in-frame rearrangements only. Some clones are missing; in checked studies, unresolved V genes explain under half, and the rest has no known cause. V and J calls and clone size are copied from that table; D and trimming were computed from the DNA. The sample table contains roughly 250,000 clones; only one count was recorded for about 87% of them. The ten largest clones capture less than 3% of the sample. Details on this clone: The specificity of this receptor is unknown. No base quality values were provided; no much bigger clone lies one nucleotide off.

CDR1 MGHRA and CDR2 YSYEKL were looked up in the germline V gene. The cysteine opens and the phenylalanine closes a CDR3 of 17 amino acids. The read is trimmed to its CDR3 DNA, 51 bases read in frame from base 1. The V end loses 1 base and the J end loses 6 bases, and a stretch of 21 bases separates them. Separate from the roughly 700-subject first cohort, the validation cohort of 95 to 150 subjects was the group to which the donors belonged. Sequences were obtained from PBMCs. The TCR comes from a man between 18 and 35 years old in good health and CMV-seronegative. The chain was built from TRBV4-1 and TRBJ1-2, with TRBD1 tentatively as D gene (5 bases match). The DNA is TGCGCCAGCAGCCAAGGGGCACCCCAGGGAGGTAGCGATGGCTACACCTTC. Its amino acids are CASSQGAPQGGSDGYTF.